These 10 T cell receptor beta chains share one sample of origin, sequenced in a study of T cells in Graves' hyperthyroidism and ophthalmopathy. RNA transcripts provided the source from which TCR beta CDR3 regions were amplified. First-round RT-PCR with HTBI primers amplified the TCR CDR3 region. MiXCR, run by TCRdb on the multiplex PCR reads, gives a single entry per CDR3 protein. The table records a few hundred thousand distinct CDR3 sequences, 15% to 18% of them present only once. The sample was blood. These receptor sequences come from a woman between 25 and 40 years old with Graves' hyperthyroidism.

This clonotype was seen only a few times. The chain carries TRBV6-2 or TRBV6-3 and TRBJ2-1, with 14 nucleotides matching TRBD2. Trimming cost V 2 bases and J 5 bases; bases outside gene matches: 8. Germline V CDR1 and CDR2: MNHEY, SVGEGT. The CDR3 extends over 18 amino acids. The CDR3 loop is CASSYMRPGLAGDNEQFF. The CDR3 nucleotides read TGTGCCAGCAGTTACATGCGTCCGGGACTAGCGGGGGACAATGAGCAGTTCTTC.

The CDR3: CASSFRDSYTDTQYF. As DNA, the CDR3 is TGTGCCAGCAGTTTCAGGGACTCGTACACAGATACGCAGTATTTT. This chain joins TRBV6-2 or TRBV6-3 and TRBJ2-3; D perhaps matches TRBD2 (6 bases). Germline lookup yields CDR1 MNHEY and CDR2 SVGEGT. Trimming shortened V by 4 bases and J by 2 bases, and 13 bases separated the two germline ends. This CDR3 has 15 amino acids.

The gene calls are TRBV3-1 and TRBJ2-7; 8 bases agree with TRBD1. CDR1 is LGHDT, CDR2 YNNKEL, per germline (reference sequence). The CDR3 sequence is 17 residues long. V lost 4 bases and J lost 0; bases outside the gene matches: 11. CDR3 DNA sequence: TGTGCCAGCAGCCGGAGGACAGGGCGCTTGGGCTCCTACGAGCAGTACTTC. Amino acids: CASSRRTGRLGSYEQYF.

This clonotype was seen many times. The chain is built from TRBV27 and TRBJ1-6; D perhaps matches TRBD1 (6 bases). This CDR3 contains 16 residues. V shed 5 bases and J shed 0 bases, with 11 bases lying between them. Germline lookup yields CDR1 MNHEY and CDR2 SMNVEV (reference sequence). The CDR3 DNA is TGTGCCAGCAGTCTAGGGGGGATCTCCTATAATTCACCCCTCCACTTT. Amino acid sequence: CASSLGGISYNSPLHF.

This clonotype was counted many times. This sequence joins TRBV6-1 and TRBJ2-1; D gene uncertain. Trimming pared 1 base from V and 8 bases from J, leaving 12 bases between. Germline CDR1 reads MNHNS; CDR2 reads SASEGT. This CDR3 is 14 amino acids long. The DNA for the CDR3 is TGTGCCAGCAGTGAAGTGGCGCGTTCCGATGAGCAGTTCTTC. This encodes CASSEVARSDEQFF.

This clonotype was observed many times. CDR3 protein: CASSLGAGVWSDTQYF. Here the CDR3 DNA reads TGTGCCAGCAGTTTAGGGGCGGGAGTCTGGTCAGATACGCAGTATTTT. This chain joins TRBV27 and TRBJ2-3; 7 bases agree with TRBD2. Germline V gene data show CDR1 as MNHEY and CDR2 as SMNVEV (reference sequence). The ends lost 2 bases at V and 4 bases at J; junction bases unmatched: 9. The CDR3 length is 16 residues.

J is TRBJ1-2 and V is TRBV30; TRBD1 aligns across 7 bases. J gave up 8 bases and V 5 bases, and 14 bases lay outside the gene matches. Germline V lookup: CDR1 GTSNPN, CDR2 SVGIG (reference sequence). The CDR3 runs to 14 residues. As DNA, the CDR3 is TGTGCCTGGCACACCGCAGGGGGAAGTAAGGGCTACACCTTC. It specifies CAWHTAGGSKGYTF.

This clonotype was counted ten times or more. This CDR3 is CASSSSGVYGYTF. The CDR3 DNA reads TGTGCCAGCAGCTCCTCAGGGGTCTATGGCTACACCTTC. The chain couples TRBV11-1 to TRBJ1-2, with D possibly matching TRBD1 (6 bases). Germline lookup yields CDR1 SGHAT and CDR2 FQDESV (reference sequence). The germline V and J ends were trimmed by 4 bases and 4 bases, with 10 bases remaining between them. CDR3 length equals 13 residues.

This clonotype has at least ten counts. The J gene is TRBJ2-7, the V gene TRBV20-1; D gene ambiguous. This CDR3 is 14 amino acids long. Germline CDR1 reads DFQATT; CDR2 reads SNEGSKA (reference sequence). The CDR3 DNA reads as TGCAGCTCGAGCAGGACGGTGGACTCCTACGAGCAGTACTTC. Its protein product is CSSSRTVDSYEQYF.

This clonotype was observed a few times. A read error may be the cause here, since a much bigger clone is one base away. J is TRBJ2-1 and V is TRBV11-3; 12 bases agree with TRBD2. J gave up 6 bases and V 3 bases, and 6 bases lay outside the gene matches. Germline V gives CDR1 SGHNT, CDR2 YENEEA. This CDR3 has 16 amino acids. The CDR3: CASSFARTSGINEQFF. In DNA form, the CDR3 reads TGTGCCAGCAGCTTCGCCAGGACTAGCGGGATCAATGAGCAGTTCTTC.